Each of the 25 T cell receptor beta chains below was sequenced from the same sample in a study of tumor and adjacent non-tumor tissue in lung cancer. The template was RNA from unsorted bulk tissue. Three rounds of nested PCR, following a modified ARM-PCR protocol, produced the TCRbeta library. In TCRdb, the multiplex PCR reads were re-called with MiXCR into one record per CDR3 protein. Of over 110,000 distinct CDR3 sequences in the sample, 60% to 70% were seen once. Sequencing input: lung tumor tissue. Receptor source: a man aged 55 to 70 with small cell lung cancer.

As regards this clonotype: Relative to the germline gene, one junction end is altered; a read error may explain this. CDR3 in DNA: TGTAGTGCTAGAGACTCAACCCTCTCTAGCGGTAGATCTGAGCAGTTCTTC. It encodes CSARDSTLSSGRSEQFF. This chain links TRBV20-1 with TRBJ2-1, with TRBD2 matching 7 bases. Germline V gene sequence: CDR1 DFQATT, CDR2 SNEGSKA (reference sequence). This CDR3 region has 17 residues.

Note on this clonotype: One end of the junction fails to match germline, which may point to a read error. This rearrangement joins TRBV20-1 to TRBJ1-2, with 8 bases matching TRBD1. This CDR3 region has 16 residues. Germline V gene sequence: CDR1 DFQATT, CDR2 SNEGSKA (reference sequence). CDR3: CSAYGQGVKFNYDYTF. CDR3 coding DNA: TGCAGTGCTTACGGACAGGGCGTCAAATTTAACTATGACTACACCTTC.

This clonotype was picked up one time. A read error is possible here, since a much larger clone lies one base away. The chain is built from TRBV20-1 and TRBJ2-7, with D perhaps TRBD2 (5 bases). Germline CDR1 DFQATT, CDR2 SNEGSKA (reference sequence). This CDR3 has 14 residues. The CDR3 protein is CTARDLGNSYEQYF. The CDR3 bases are TGCACTGCTAGAGATCTCGGGAACTCCTACGAGCAGTACTTC.

Comments on this clonotype: The junction departs from the called germline gene at one end, perhaps through a read error. The chain has TRBV11-2 and TRBJ2-3; 9 bases align to TRBD1. The germline V gene encodes CDR1 SGHAT and CDR2 FQNNGV. The CDR3 loop spans 15 amino acids. The CDR3: CASSSGQGWLDTQYF. Here the CDR3 DNA reads TGTGCTAGCAGCTCCGGACAGGGGTGGTTGGATACGCAGTATTTT.

This clonotype was counted a few times. The junction departs from the called germline gene at one end, perhaps through a read error. The chain carries TRBV11-2 and TRBJ2-1, with TRBD2 matching over 10 bases. Germline loops: CDR1 SGHAT, CDR2 FQNNGV. The CDR3 has 15 residues. CDR3 in DNA: TGTGCCAGCACGTTAGCGGGAGGCCCCTATAATGAGCAGTTCTTC. Protein product: CASTLAGGPYNEQFF.

Concerning this clonotype itself: Since the CDR3 does not end with the conserved phenylalanine or tryptophan, this likely comes from a read error. J is TRBJ1-2 and V is TRBV6-5; 7 bases agree with TRBD1. J was trimmed by 4 bases and V by 10 bases; bases with no gene match: 9. This CDR3 is 13 amino acids long. CDR1 is MNHEY, CDR2 SVGAGI, per germline. The CDR3 coding sequence is TGTGCCACGACAGGGCAGGGGAGCTATGGCTACACCCTC. The encoded protein is CATTGQGSYGYTL.

The J gene is TRBJ2-7, the V gene TRBV20-1; D is unclear. Trimming removed 0 bases from V and 4 bases from J, with 40 bases in between. The CDR3 consists of 23 residues. Germline V gene lookup returns CDR1 DFQATT and CDR2 SNEGSKA (reference sequence). The CDR3: CSARDGPLPLPAPILRRRYEQYV. The CDR3 coding sequence is TGCAGTGCTAGAGATGGTCCCCTTCCCCTACCAGCGCCTATACTTCGGAGACGGTACGAGCAGTACGTC.

As for this clonotype: This may be a read error: a much more frequent sequence differs by one nucleotide. The chain joins TRBV11-2 to TRBJ1-5; a weak D match, TRBD1 (5 bases). This CDR3 is built from 13 residues. Looked up from germline, CDR1 is SGHAT and CDR2 is FQNNGV. The CDR3: CASSRGSNQRQHF. The CDR3 coding sequence is TGTGCCAGCAGCAGGGGAAGCAATCAGCGCCAGCATTTT.

This clonotype appeared many times. This chain links TRBV29-1 with TRBJ2-3, with 7 bases aligning to TRBD1. Trimming at V came to 4 bases and at J to 3 bases, leaving 7 bases not matched to a gene. This CDR3 is 14 amino acids long. Germline CDR1 reads SQVTM; CDR2 reads ANQGSEA. Here the CDR3 reads CSVAKTGVTDTQYF. CDR3 bases: TGCAGCGTTGCTAAAACAGGGGTAACAGATACGCAGTATTTT.

The chain combines TRBV10-3 with TRBJ1-4; no clear D. The CDR3 loop spans 13 amino acids. The germline gives CDR1 ENHRY, CDR2 SYGVKD. This CDR3 reads CDTRRESNEKLFF. The CDR3 DNA follows: TGTGACACCAGGAGGGAATCTAATGAAAAACTGTTTTTT.

Comments on this clonotype: A read error may produce the germline difference seen at one junction end. The chain employs TRBV20-1 and TRBJ2-5; 10 bases line up with TRBD2. Per germline, CDR1 DFQATT and CDR2 SNEGSKA (reference sequence). CDR3 size: 18 residues. CDR3 sequence: CSATMRGSGRLGRETQCF. CDR3 bases: TGCAGTGCTACCATGCGCGGTAGCGGGAGGTTAGGCCGGGAGACCCAGTGCTTC.

Regarding this clonotype: One base away lies a much larger clone, so this may be a sequencing read error. The V call is TRBV29-1, the J call TRBJ2-1; D remains ambiguous. This CDR3 spans 14 amino acids. Germline V CDR1 and CDR2: SQVTM, ANQGSEA. The germline V and J ends were trimmed by 4 bases and 0 bases, with 10 bases remaining between them. The DNA for the CDR3 is TGCAGCGTTGGAGCGAGGAGCTCCTACAATGAGCAGTTCTTC. Its translation is CSVGARSSYNEQFF.

The gene calls are TRBV20-1 and TRBJ2-3; D not certain. CDR1 DFQATT and CDR2 SNEGSKA come from the germline V gene (reference sequence). CDR3 size: 14 residues. The V end was cut by 5 bases, the J end by 2 bases, with 14 bases between. The CDR3 reads CSAGLGRATDTQYF. In DNA form, the CDR3 reads TGCAGTGCTGGTCTGGGCCGGGCCACAGATACGCAGTATTTT.

Comments on this clonotype: At one of its ends the junction is not consistent with the germline gene, which may arise from a read error. The chain carries TRBV11-3 and TRBJ2-5, with 10 positions matching TRBD1. This CDR3 contains 15 residues. Germline-derived CDR1 and CDR2 are SGHNT and YENEEA. The chain's CDR3 is CVSRRDRGSLGTQYF. CDR3 DNA sequence: TGTGTCAGCAGGCGGGACAGGGGATCTTTAGGGACCCAGTACTTC.

This clonotype was recorded at least ten times. The rearrangement links TRBV5-4 to TRBJ1-3; D ambiguous. V shed 0 bases and J shed 0 bases, with 7 bases lying between them. The CDR3 covers 15 residues. Per the germline V gene, CDR1 is SGHNT and CDR2 is YYREEE (reference sequence). CDR3 sequence: CASSLDPISGNTIYF. CDR3 DNA sequence: TGTGCCAGCAGCTTGGATCCCATCTCTGGAAACACCATATATTTT. Based on the CDR3 plus reference TRBV5-4 and TRBJ1-3, the full variable domain is ETGVTQSPTHLIKTRGQQVTLRCSSQSGHNTVSWYQQALGQGPQFIFQYYREEENGRGNFPPRFSGLQFPNYSSELNVNALELDDSALYLCASSLDPISGNTIYFGEGSWLTVV.

This clonotype came up once. Without the conserved terminal phenylalanine or tryptophan, this CDR3 likely stems from a read error. The rearrangement uses TRBV20-1 and TRBJ2-1; no reliable D call. Germline V lookup: CDR1 DFQATT, CDR2 SNEGSKA (reference sequence). Trimming stripped 3 bases from V and 0 bases from J, with 15 bases between. CDR3 length equals 16 residues. As DNA, the CDR3 is TGCAGTGCTAGTTTGTGGGCCTCAAGCTCCTACAATGAGCAGTTCTTA. Residues: CSASLWASSSYNEQFL.

Concerning this clonotype: Since the CDR3 does not end with the conserved phenylalanine or tryptophan, this likely comes from a read error. Because the CDR3's place on the DNA is in doubt, the DNA is left out and the CDR3 is given as listed by TCRdb. The rearrangement joins TRBV11-2 to TRBJ2-2. The CDR3 is 14 residues long, ends included. Germline assignment: CDR1 SGHAT and CDR2 FQNNGV. CDR3 loop: CASSLAYNTGELFL.

As regards this clonotype: A junction end diverges from the germline sequence, so it may reflect a read error. The chain uses TRBV6-2 or TRBV6-3 and TRBJ2-3; D could derive from TRBD1 or TRBD2 (5 bases each). From germline, CDR1 is MNHEY and CDR2 SVGEGT. This CDR3 spans 14 amino acids. The CDR3 reads CATPWGMVTDMQYF. For the CDR3, the DNA is TGTGCCACCCCATGGGGGATGGTGACAGATATGCAGTATTTT.

As to this clonotype: This could be a read error, since a much larger clone is one nucleotide away. This chain connects TRBV10-3 to TRBJ2-1, with D hard to call. The CDR3 is made up of 12 amino acids. Trimming left V 5 bases short and J 4 bases short, with 6 bases between. Germline CDR1 and CDR2: ENHRY and SYGVKD. The CDR3 region is CAISSQYNEQFF. The DNA for the CDR3 is TGTGCCATCAGTAGTCAGTACAATGAGCAGTTCTTC.

In its sample, this clonotype was seen a few times. The junction differs from germline at one of its ends, possibly a read error. The V call is TRBV24-1, the J call TRBJ2-1; D may match TRBD1 or TRBD2 (6 bases each). The CDR3 is 15 amino acids. Germline CDR1 and CDR2: KGHDR and SFDVKD. The CDR3 DNA is TGTGCCACCAGTGACCCTAGCGAGGGGGACAATGAACAGTTCTTC. This gives the protein CATSDPSEGDNEQFF.

Notes on this clonotype: A much more abundant neighbour one base away suggests this may be a read error. The J gene is TRBJ2-5, the V gene TRBV20-1; TRBD1 is a possible D gene (5 bases). The CDR3 sequence is 13 residues long. Germline V gives CDR1 DFQATT, CDR2 SNEGSKA (reference sequence). V lost 3 bases, J lost 4 bases, and 12 bases lay in between. The CDR3 is CSASGRVRETQYF. In DNA, the CDR3 is TGCAGTGCTAGTGGCAGGGTCCGAGAGACCCAGTACTTC.

This sequence joins TRBV6-5 and TRBJ2-2; 9 nucleotides line up with TRBD2. The trim removed 8 bases at V and 4 bases at J, leaving 8 bases unmatched. The CDR3 contains 15 residues. Germline V gene data show CDR1 as MNHEY and CDR2 as SVGAGI. CDR3 amino acids: CASGLGGRATGELFF. The CDR3 DNA sequence: TGTGCCAGCGGTTTAGGCGGGAGGGCCACCGGGGAGCTGTTTTTT.

As for this clonotype: This sequence may be a read error, since a much larger clone differs from it by one base. This likely comes from a read error, as the CDR3 has no conserved phenylalanine or tryptophan at its end. The chain employs TRBV5-4 and TRBJ1-1, with TRBD1 matching over 10 bases. Germline CDR1 and CDR2: SGHNT and YYREEE (reference sequence). The CDR3 is 15 residues long. V was clipped by 3 bases and J by 4 bases; unmatched bases: 6. The CDR3 coding sequence is TGTGCCAGCAGCTCGGGACAGGGGTGGGGCACTGAAGCTTTCCTT. Its translation is CASSSGQGWGTEAFL.

A note on this clonotype: A read error may account for a junction end that differs from germline. The chain links TRBV11-2 to TRBJ2-1, with TRBD2 matching over 7 bases. Germline V gives CDR1 SGHAT, CDR2 FQNNGV. This CDR3 is 14 amino acids long. CDR3 region: CASSFTSGGDEQIF. CDR3 in DNA: TGTGCCAGCAGCTTTACTAGTGGGGGGGATGAGCAGATCTTC.

The chain is built from TRBV6-5 and TRBJ1-2; D is ambiguous. The ends were cut back, 5 bases at V and 4 bases at J, with 14 bases in the middle. CDR3 length: 14 residues. Germline lookup yields CDR1 MNHEY and CDR2 SVGAGI. The CDR3 DNA is TGTGCCAGCAGTGTAGACACGTCTCGCTATGGCTACACCTTC. This translates into CASSVDTSRYGYTF.